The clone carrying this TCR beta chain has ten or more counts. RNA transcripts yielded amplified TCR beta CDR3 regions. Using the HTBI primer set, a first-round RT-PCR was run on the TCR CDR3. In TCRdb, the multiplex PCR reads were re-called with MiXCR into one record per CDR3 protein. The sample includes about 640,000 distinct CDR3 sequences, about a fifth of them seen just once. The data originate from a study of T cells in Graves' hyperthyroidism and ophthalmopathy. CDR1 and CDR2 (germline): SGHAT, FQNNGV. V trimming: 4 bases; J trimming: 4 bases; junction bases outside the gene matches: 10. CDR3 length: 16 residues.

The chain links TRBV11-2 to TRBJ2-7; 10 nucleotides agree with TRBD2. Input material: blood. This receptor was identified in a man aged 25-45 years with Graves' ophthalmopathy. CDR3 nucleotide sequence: TGTGCCAGCAGCTCAAAGATAGCGGGAGGTTCTTACGAGCAGTACTTC. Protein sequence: CASSSKIAGGSYEQYF.